This T cell receptor beta chain was sequenced for a study of neurological immune-mediated disorders. This clonotype was recorded many times. Its antigen is unknown. Findings of the study overall: No sharing of CDR3 amino acid sequences was observed among expanded clones across subjects, suggesting private repertoires in all groups. The greatest TCR clonal expansion appeared in HTLV-1-associated myelopathy and the smallest, falling below healthy controls, in multiple sclerosis.

Between the trimmed V and J ends, which lost 4 bases and 1 base, there was a span of 19 bases. Germline values: CDR1 DFQATT, CDR2 SNEGSKA (reference sequence). This CDR3 is 16 amino acids long. Every sequencing run gave over 180 million TCR-beta sequences, taken from 15-18 subjects. A single record per CDR3 protein comes from TCRdb applying MiXCR to the 5' RACE reads. In the table there are tens of thousands of distinct CDR3 sequences, 17% of which are singletons. This receptor was taken from a woman in her forties in good health. Sequenced: PBMCs. The rearrangement uses TRBV20-1 and TRBJ1-1, with D unresolved. The CDR3 reads CSANFGPGKRNTEAFF. In DNA, the CDR3 is TGCAGTGCTAATTTTGGGCCCGGGAAGCGGAACACTGAAGCTTTCTTT.